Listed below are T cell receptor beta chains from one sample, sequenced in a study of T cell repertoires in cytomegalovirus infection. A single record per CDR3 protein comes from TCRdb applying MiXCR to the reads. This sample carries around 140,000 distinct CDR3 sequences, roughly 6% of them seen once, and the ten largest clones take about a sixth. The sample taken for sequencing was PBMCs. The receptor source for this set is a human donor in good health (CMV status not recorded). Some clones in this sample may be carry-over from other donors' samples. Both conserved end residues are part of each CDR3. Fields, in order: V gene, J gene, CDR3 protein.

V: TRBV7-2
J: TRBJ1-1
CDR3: CASSLVAPNTEAFF

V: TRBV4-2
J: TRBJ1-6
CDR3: CASSQDRGSNSPLHF

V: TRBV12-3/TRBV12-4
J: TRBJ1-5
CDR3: CASSPDSVNQPQHF

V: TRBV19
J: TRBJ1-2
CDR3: CASSMAINYGYTF

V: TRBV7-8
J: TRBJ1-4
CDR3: CASSPYRWDVQKKLFF

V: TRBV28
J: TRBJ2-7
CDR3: CASSLYGEDSTNEQYF

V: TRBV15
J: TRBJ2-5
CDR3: CATSRDMGSTETQYF

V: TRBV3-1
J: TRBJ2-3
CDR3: CASSQDSGTDTQYF

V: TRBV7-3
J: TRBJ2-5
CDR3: CASSRLAGAAETQYF

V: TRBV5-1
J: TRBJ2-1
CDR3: CASRSGRGGRVYNEQFF

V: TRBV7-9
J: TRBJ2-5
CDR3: CASSLVRYQETQYF

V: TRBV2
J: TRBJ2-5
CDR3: CASSGPLGGQETQYF

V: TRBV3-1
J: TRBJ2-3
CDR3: CASSQDASIRNHFF

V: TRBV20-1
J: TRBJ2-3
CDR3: CSAGTSGVPSSTDTQYF

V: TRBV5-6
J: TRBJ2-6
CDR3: CASSRRDVGRHSGANVLTF

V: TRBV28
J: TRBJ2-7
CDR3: CASTQGTGGIYEQYF

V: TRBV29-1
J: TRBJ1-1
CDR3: CSAGTVMNTEAFF

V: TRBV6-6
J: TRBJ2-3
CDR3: CASQPTGTDTQYF

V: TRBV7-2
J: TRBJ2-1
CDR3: CASSLAPGVGSSYNEQFF

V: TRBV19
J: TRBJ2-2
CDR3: CASSTPGGRYTGELFF

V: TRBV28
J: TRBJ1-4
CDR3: CASSLSTGLGEKLFF

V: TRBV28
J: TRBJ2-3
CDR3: CASSPLPLRDLMQIADTQYF

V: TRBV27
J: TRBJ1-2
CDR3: CASSGSGGGYTF

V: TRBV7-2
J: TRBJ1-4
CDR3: CASRPPGQANEKLFF

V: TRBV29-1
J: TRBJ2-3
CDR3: CSVDNSGGLNTQYF

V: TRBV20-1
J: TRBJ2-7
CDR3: CSAQTTGRLAYEQYF

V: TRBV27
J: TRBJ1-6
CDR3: CASRSERNSPLHF

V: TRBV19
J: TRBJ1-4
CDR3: CASSRDEARLFF